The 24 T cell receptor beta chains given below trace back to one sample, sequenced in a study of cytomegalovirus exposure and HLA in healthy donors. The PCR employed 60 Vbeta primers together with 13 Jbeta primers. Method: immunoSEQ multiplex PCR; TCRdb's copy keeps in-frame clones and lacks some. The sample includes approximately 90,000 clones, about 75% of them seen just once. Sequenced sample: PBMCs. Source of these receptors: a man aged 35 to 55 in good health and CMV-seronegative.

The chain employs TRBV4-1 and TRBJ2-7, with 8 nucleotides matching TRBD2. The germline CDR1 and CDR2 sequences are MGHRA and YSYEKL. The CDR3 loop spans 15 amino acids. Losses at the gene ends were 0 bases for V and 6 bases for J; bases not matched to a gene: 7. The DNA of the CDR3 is TGCGCCAGCAGCCAAGATCTCGGACTAGCCAGCGAGCAGTACTTC. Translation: CASSQDLGLASEQYF.

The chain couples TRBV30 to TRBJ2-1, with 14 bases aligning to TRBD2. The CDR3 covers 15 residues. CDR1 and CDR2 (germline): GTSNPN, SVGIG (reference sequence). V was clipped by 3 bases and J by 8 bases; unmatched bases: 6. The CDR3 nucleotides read TGTGCCTGGAGCGGGACTAGCGGGAGACCCCATGAGCAGTTCTTC. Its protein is CAWSGTSGRPHEQFF.

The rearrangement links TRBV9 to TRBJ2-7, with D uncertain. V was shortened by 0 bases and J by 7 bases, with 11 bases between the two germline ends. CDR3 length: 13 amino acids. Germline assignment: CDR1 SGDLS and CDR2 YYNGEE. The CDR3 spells CASSVGLAPEQYF. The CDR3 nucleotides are TGTGCCAGCAGCGTAGGATTAGCCCCTGAGCAGTACTTC. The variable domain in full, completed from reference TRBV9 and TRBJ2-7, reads DSGVTQTPKHLITATGQRVTLRCSPRSGDLSVYWYQQSLDQGLQFLIQYYNGEERAKGNILERFSAQQFPDLHSELNLSSLELGDSALYFCASSVGLAPEQYFGPGTRLTVT.

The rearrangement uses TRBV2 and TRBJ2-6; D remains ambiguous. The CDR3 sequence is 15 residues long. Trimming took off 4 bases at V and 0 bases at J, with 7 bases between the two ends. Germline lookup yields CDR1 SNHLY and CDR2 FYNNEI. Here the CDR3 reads CASSVSPSGANVLTF. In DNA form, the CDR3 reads TGTGCCAGCAGTGTTTCTCCCTCTGGGGCCAACGTCCTGACTTTC.

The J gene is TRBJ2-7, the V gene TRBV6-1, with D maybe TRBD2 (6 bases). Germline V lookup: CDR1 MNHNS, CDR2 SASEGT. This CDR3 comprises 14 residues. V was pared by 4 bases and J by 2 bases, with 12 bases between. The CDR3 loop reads CASSVGLLTYEQYF. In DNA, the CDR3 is TGTGCCAGCAGTGTGGGACTTCTAACCTACGAGCAGTACTTC.

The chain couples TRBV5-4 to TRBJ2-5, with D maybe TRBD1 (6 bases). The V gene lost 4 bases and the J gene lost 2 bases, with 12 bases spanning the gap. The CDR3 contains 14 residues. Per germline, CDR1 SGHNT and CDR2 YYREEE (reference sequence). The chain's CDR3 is CASSHTGNQETQYF. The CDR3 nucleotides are TGTGCCAGCAGCCACACAGGGAATCAAGAGACCCAGTACTTC.

The CDR3 region has the DNA TGTGCCAGCAGCTTAGGGACTAGCGGGAGAGAGACCCAGTACTTC. It specifies CASSLGTSGRETQYF. V and J are TRBV7-9 and TRBJ2-5; 13 bases match TRBD2. Germline V gene data show CDR1 as SEHNR and CDR2 as FQNEAQ (reference sequence). With 1 base clipped from V and 4 bases from J, the junction kept 0 bases outside the gene matches. The CDR3 covers 15 residues.

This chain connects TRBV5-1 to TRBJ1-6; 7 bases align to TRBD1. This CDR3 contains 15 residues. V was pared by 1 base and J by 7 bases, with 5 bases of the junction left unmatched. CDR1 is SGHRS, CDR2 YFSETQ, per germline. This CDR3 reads CASSLTGVENSPLHF. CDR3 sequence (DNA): TGCGCCAGCAGCTTGACAGGGGTTGAGAATTCACCCCTCCACTTT.

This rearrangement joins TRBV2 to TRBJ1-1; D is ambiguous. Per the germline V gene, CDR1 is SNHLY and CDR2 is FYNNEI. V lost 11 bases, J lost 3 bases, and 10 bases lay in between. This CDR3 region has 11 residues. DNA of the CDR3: TGTGCCTCCTCCTTTGACACTGAAGCTTTCTTT. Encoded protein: CASSFDTEAFF.

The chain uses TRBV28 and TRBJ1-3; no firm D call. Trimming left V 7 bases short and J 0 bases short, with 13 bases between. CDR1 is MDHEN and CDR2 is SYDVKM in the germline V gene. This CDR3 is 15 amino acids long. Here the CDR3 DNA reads TGTGCCAGCACCAAGCGTCTCCTCTCTGGAAACACCATATATTTT. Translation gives CASTKRLLSGNTIYF.

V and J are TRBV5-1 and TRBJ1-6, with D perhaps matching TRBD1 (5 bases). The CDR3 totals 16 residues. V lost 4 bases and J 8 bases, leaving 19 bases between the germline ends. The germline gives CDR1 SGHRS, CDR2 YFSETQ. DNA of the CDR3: TGCGCCAGCAGCCTGACGGTGACAGCCGCGGATTCACCCCTCCACTTT. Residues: CASSLTVTAADSPLHF.

This chain's CDR3 is CASSGPVLNEQFF. CDR3 in DNA: TGTGCCAGCTCAGGGCCCGTACTCAATGAGCAGTTCTTC. The chain has TRBV11-3 and TRBJ2-1; D may be TRBD1 (5 bases). The CDR3 totals 13 residues. V was trimmed by 8 bases and J by 6 bases, leaving 14 bases between them. CDR1 SGHNT and CDR2 YENEEA come from the germline V gene.

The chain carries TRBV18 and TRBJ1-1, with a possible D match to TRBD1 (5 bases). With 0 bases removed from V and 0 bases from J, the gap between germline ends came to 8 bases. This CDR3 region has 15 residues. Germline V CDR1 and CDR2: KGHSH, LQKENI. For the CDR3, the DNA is TGTGCCAGCTCACCACCAACGGGGGTGAACACTGAAGCTTTCTTT. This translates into CASSPPTGVNTEAFF. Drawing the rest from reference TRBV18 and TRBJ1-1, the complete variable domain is NAGVMQNPRHLVRRRGQEARLRCSPMKGHSHVYWYRQLPEEGLKFMVYLQKENIIDESGMPKERFSAEFPKEGPSILRIQQVVRGDSAAYFCASSPPTGVNTEAFFGQGTRLTVV.

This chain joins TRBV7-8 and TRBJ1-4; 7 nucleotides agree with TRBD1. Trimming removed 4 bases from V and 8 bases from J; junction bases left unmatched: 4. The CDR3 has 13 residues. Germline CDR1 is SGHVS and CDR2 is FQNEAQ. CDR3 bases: TGTGCCAGCAGCTCCGGACAGGTCGAAAAACTGTTTTTT. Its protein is CASSSGQVEKLFF.

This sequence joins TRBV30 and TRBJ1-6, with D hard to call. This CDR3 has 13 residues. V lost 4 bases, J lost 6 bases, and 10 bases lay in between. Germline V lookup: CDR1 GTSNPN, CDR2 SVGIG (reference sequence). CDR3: CAWMPRVNSPLHF. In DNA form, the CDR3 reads TGTGCCTGGATGCCGAGGGTTAATTCACCCCTCCACTTT.

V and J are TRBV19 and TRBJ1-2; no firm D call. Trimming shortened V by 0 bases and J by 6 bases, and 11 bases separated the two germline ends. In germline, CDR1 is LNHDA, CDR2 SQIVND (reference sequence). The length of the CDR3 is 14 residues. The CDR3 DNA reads TGTGCCAGTAGTATAGACGGGTCCAAGAATGGCTACACCTTC. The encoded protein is CASSIDGSKNGYTF.

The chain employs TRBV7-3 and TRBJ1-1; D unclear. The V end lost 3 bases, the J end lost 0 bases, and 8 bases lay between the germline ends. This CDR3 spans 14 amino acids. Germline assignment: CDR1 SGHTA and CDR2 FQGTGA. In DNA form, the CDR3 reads TGTGCCAGCAGCTTGGGAGCCATGAACACTGAAGCTTTCTTT. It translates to CASSLGAMNTEAFF.

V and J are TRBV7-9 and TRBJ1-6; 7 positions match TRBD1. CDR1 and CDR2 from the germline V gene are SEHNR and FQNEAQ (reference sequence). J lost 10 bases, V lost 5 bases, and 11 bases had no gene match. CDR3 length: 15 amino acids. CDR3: CASSATGTVPSPLHF. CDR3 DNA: TGTGCCAGCAGCGCCACCGGGACAGTGCCCTCACCCCTCCACTTT.

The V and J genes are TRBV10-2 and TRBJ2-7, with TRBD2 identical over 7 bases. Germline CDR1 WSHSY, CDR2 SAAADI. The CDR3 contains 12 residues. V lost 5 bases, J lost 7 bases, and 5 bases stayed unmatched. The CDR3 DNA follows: TGCGCCAGCAGTCCCCAGGGAGGGGAGCAGTACTTC. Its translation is CASSPQGGEQYF.

CDR3 in amino acids: CASSKDRSQETQYF. The CDR3 nucleotides are TGTGCCAGCAGCAAGGACAGATCCCAAGAGACCCAGTACTTC. The chain combines TRBV2 with TRBJ2-5; maybe TRBD1 (6 bases). Germline CDR1 is SNHLY and CDR2 is FYNNEI. This CDR3 has 14 residues. The germline V and J ends were trimmed by 6 bases and 1 base, with 12 bases remaining between them. The entire variable domain, with the rest obtained from reference TRBV2 and TRBJ2-5, is as follows: EPEVTQTPSHQVTQMGQEVILRCVPISNHLYFYWYRQILGQKVEFLVSFYNNEISEKSEIFDDQFSVERPDGSNFTLKIRSTKLEDSAMYFCASSKDRSQETQYFGPGTRLLVL.

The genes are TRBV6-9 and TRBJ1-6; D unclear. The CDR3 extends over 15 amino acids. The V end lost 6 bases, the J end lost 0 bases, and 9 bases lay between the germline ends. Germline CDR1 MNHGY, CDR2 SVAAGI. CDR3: CASRGRSSYNSPLHF. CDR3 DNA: TGTGCCAGCAGGGGGAGGAGCTCCTATAATTCACCCCTCCACTTT.

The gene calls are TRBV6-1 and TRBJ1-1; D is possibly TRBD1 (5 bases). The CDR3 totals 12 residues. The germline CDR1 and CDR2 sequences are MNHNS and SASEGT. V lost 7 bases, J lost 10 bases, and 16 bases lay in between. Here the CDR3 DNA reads TGTGCCAGCACCCCGAAATTAGGGGTAGCTTTCTTT. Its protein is CASTPKLGVAFF.

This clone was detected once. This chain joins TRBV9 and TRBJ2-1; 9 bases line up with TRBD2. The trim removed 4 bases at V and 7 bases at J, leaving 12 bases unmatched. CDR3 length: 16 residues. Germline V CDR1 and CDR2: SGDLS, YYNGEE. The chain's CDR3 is CASSHQREASSNEQFF. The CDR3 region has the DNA TGTGCCAGCAGCCATCAGCGGGAGGCATCCTCAAATGAGCAGTTCTTC.

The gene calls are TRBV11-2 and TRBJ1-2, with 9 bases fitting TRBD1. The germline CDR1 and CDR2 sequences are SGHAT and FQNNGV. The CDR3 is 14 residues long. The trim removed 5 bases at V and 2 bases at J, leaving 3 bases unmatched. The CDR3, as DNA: TGTGCCAGCAGCCGGACAGGGGAAAACTATGGCTACACCTTC. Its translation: CASSRTGENYGYTF.